The next 26 T cell receptor beta chains were all read from a single sample in a study of Graves' ophthalmopathy and Graves' hyperthyroidism. RNA transcripts were the source from which TCR beta CDR3 regions were amplified. Following a first-round RT-PCR that used HTBI primers, a second-round multiplex PCR was carried out. Using its own MiXCR run on the multiplex PCR reads, TCRdb lists one record per CDR3 protein. The top ten hold around 3% of the sample, which has a few hundred thousand distinct CDR3 sequences, about 21% seen once. The sample was peripheral blood. These TCRs come from a woman under 30 with stable Graves' hyperthyroidism.

This clonotype has ten or more counts. The chain is built from TRBV12-3 or TRBV12-4 and TRBJ2-7, with 8 bases that match TRBD2. The trim removed 5 bases at V and 2 bases at J, leaving 5 bases unmatched. This CDR3 is 14 amino acids long. CDR3 DNA: TGTGCCAGCAGTCAGGCTAGCGGGCCCTACGAGCAGTACTTC. Its protein product is CASSQASGPYEQYF.

Regarding this clonotype: A read error may explain this, as a much larger clone is one base away. Because the CDR3 is missing its conserved closing phenylalanine or tryptophan, this is likely a read error. The J gene is TRBJ2-7, the V gene TRBV6-1; no definite D call. Trimming left V 10 bases short and J 5 bases short, with 18 bases between. CDR1 and CDR2 (germline): MNHNS, SASEGT. This CDR3 has 13 amino acids. CDR3 region: CATDWVERDEQYY. The CDR3 bases are TGTGCCACCGATTGGGTCGAAAGGGACGAGCAGTACTAC.

This clonotype has at least ten counts. CDR3 in amino acids: CSARVANTGELFF. Written as DNA, the CDR3 is TGCAGTGCTAGAGTCGCGAACACCGGGGAGCTGTTTTTT. The rearrangement links TRBV20-1 to TRBJ2-2; the D is unclear. The V gene lost 1 base and the J gene lost 0 bases, with 3 bases spanning the gap. CDR1 and CDR2 (germline): DFQATT, SNEGSKA (reference sequence). The CDR3 is 13 amino acids.

This clonotype was picked up many times. The chain joins TRBV12-3 or TRBV12-4 to TRBJ1-5; no definite D call. V gave up 3 bases and J gave up 3 bases, with 12 bases separating them. The CDR3 is 15 amino acids. CDR3 in amino acids: CASSFRGQNNQPQHF. The CDR3 nucleotides are TGTGCCAGCAGTTTTCGAGGGCAGAACAATCAGCCCCAGCATTTT.

This clonotype was seen at least ten times. The chain uses TRBV12-3 or TRBV12-4 and TRBJ1-5, with D uncertain. The CDR3 has 15 residues. V was shortened by 2 bases and J by 10 bases, with 18 bases between the two germline ends. In DNA, the CDR3 is TGTGCCAGCAGTTTAAGGGTCACCGCCAATTCACCCCAGCATTTT. This codes for CASSLRVTANSPQHF.

In this sample, this clonotype turned up many times. This chain joins TRBV4-2 and TRBJ2-5; TRBD2 matches 13 bases. The germline V gene has CDR1 LGHNA and CDR2 YNFKEQ. Germline trimming cut 0 bases from V and 5 bases from J; bases unmatched to any gene: 3. This CDR3 has 16 residues. The CDR3 sequence: CASSQEATSGRETQYF. The CDR3 DNA sequence: TGTGCCAGCAGCCAAGAGGCGACTAGCGGGAGGGAGACCCAGTACTTC.

This clonotype was counted ten times or more. The chain carries TRBV7-9 and TRBJ1-2, with D unclear. V was pared by 4 bases and J by 5 bases, with 11 bases between. Germline lookup yields CDR1 SEHNR and CDR2 FQNEAQ (reference sequence). This CDR3 spans 13 amino acids. CDR3 DNA: TGTGCCAGCAGCTCTGATCTAGGGTATGGCTACACCTTC. Amino acids: CASSSDLGYGYTF. Full variable domain (outside the CDR3, taken from reference TRBV7-9 and TRBJ1-2): DTGVSQNPRHKITKRGQNVTFRCDPISEHNRLYWYRQTLGQGPEFLTYFQNEAQLEKSRLLSDRFSAERPKGSFSTLEIQRTEQGDSAMYLCASSSDLGYGYTFGSGTRLTVV.

The table lists this clonotype with many counts. V and J are TRBV4-1 and TRBJ1-1; 10 nucleotides align to TRBD1. The CDR3 extends over 16 amino acids. The germline CDR1 and CDR2 sequences are MGHRA and YSYEKL. The J segment lost 4 bases and the V segment lost 4 bases, leaving 9 bases of the junction unmatched. CDR3 bases: TGCGCCAGCAGCCTCGGGACAGGGGATTGGGTCACTGAAGCTTTCTTT. Translation: CASSLGTGDWVTEAFF.

In its sample, this clonotype was seen many times. The chain employs TRBV6-1 and TRBJ1-1; D is unresolved. CDR3 length: 12 residues. Trimming stripped 4 bases from V and 6 bases from J, with 9 bases between. The V gene's germline CDR1 is MNHNS and CDR2 SASEGT. CDR3: CASSARVSEAFF. The CDR3 DNA follows: TGTGCCAGCAGTGCGCGGGTATCTGAAGCTTTCTTT.

This clonotype was seen repeatedly, ten times or more. The CDR3 region is CASRRQGRETQYF. CDR3 DNA sequence: TGTGCCAGTAGACGACAGGGGCGGGAGACCCAGTACTTC. The chain recombines TRBV19 with TRBJ2-5; 8 bases align to TRBD1. The germline CDR1 and CDR2 sequences are LNHDA and SQIVND (reference sequence). CDR3 length equals 13 residues. The V gene end was trimmed by 6 bases and the J gene end by 5 bases; junction bases not matched to a gene: 5.

This clonotype was seen many times. The chain carries TRBV27 and TRBJ2-7; possibly TRBD1 for D (6 bases). Per the germline V gene, CDR1 is MNHEY and CDR2 is SMNVEV (reference sequence). V was trimmed by 0 bases and J by 1 base, leaving 7 bases between them. The CDR3 totals 14 residues. CDR3 sequence: CASSLSQGSYEQYF. CDR3 DNA: TGTGCCAGCAGTTTATCACAGGGATCCTACGAGCAGTACTTC.

This clonotype was seen more than once but under ten times. The gene calls are TRBV19 and TRBJ1-3; D perhaps matches TRBD1 (5 bases). CDR1 LNHDA and CDR2 SQIVND come from the germline V gene (reference sequence). V was cut by 5 bases and J by 2 bases, with 13 bases left in between. The CDR3 spans 15 residues. The CDR3 region is CASSSLAGPGNTIYF. The CDR3 DNA reads TGTGCCAGTAGTTCCTTGGCGGGGCCTGGAAACACCATATATTTT.

This clonotype was seen more than once but under ten times. The rearrangement links TRBV4-1 to TRBJ2-7, with 11 bases aligning to TRBD1. The germline CDR1 and CDR2 sequences are MGHRA and YSYEKL. The V and J ends lost 1 base and 1 base, in that order; junction bases with no gene match: 6. The CDR3 runs to 17 residues. The CDR3 DNA sequence: TGCGCCAGCAGCCAAGGAGGGACAGGGGGGCTTTCCTACGAGCAGTACTTC. Protein sequence: CASSQGGTGGLSYEQYF.

This clonotype was seen at least ten times. CDR3 in amino acids: CSASGGQHSYEQYF. In nucleotides, the CDR3 is TGCAGTGCTAGCGGGGGGCAGCACTCCTACGAGCAGTACTTC. The chain combines TRBV20-1 with TRBJ2-7; tentative D call: TRBD2 (7 bases). CDR1 and CDR2 (germline): DFQATT, SNEGSKA (reference sequence). V dropped 3 bases and J dropped 0 bases, with 12 bases sitting between them. This CDR3 is built from 14 residues.

This clonotype came up many times. The J gene is TRBJ2-7, the V gene TRBV5-5; 10 bases map to TRBD2. After removal of 5 bases from V and 4 bases from J, the junction contained 9 bases not matched to a gene. Germline lookup yields CDR1 SGHKS and CDR2 YYEKEE (reference sequence). The CDR3 runs to 15 residues. The CDR3: CASRFWTSGGYEQYF. The CDR3 region has the DNA TGTGCCAGCAGATTCTGGACTAGCGGAGGGTACGAGCAGTACTTC.

The sample holds many counts of this clonotype. The chain employs TRBV3-1 and TRBJ1-1; TRBD1 is a possible D gene (5 bases). V was clipped by 2 bases and J by 6 bases, with 10 bases between them. There are 13 residues in the CDR3. Germline CDR1 is LGHDT and CDR2 is YNNKEL (reference sequence). The chain's CDR3 is CASSQNDRPEAFF. CDR3 nucleotides: TGTGCCAGCAGCCAAAATGACAGACCTGAAGCTTTCTTT.

Comments on this clonotype: A much larger clone lies a single base off, so this may be a read error. The rearrangement uses TRBV11-2 and TRBJ2-7; D is perhaps TRBD1 (6 bases). Germline values: CDR1 SGHAT, CDR2 FQNNGV. The CDR3 is 16 residues long. The germline V and J ends were trimmed by 5 bases and 1 base, with 18 bases remaining between them. The DNA for the CDR3 is TGTGCCAGCAGCCACTATTCAGGGGAGCGTTCCTACGAGCAGTACTTC. Amino acid sequence: CASSHYSGERSYEQYF. Looking up the rest from reference TRBV11-2 and TRBJ2-7 gives the full variable domain: EAGVAQSPRYKIIEKRQSVAFWCNPISGHATLYWYQQILGQGPKLLIQFQNNGVVDDSQLPKDRFSAERLKGVDSTLKIQPAKLEDSAVYLCASSHYSGERSYEQYFGPGTRLTVT.

V is TRBV5-4 and J is TRBJ2-7; TRBD2 matches at 8 bases. The CDR3 has 14 amino acids. The V gene end was trimmed by 3 bases and the J gene end by 9 bases; junction bases not matched to a gene: 11. CDR1 and CDR2 (germline): SGHNT, YYREEE (reference sequence). The CDR3 loop reads CASSSYSGTSRQYF. For the CDR3, the DNA is TGTGCCAGCAGCTCATATTCCGGGACTAGTAGGCAGTACTTC.

The J gene is TRBJ1-2, the V gene TRBV6-1; weak D call: TRBD1 (6 bases). This CDR3 contains 14 residues. Germline values: CDR1 MNHNS, CDR2 SASEGT. V was trimmed by 6 bases and J by 6 bases, leaving 17 bases between them. This CDR3 is CASRNTGGRDGYTF. The DNA of the CDR3 is TGTGCCAGCAGAAACACGGGGGGCAGGGATGGCTACACCTTC.

The sample holds a few counts of this clonotype. The chain couples TRBV24-1 to TRBJ1-2, with 7 positions matching TRBD1. V lost 9 bases, J lost 2 bases, and 5 bases stayed unmatched. CDR1 KGHDR and CDR2 SFDVKD come from the germline V gene. The CDR3 consists of 13 residues. In DNA, the CDR3 is TGTGCCACCCAGGACAGGCTCAACTATGGCTACACCTTC. Its translation: CATQDRLNYGYTF.

This clonotype came up many times. The J gene is TRBJ2-7, the V gene TRBV18; TRBD1 might be the D (6 bases). Looked up from germline, CDR1 is KGHSH and CDR2 is LQKENI. The ends were cut back, 3 bases at V and 2 bases at J, with 17 bases in the middle. The length of the CDR3 is 16 residues. CDR3 region: CASSPGVGGNTYEQYF. CDR3 DNA sequence: TGTGCCAGCTCACCGGGCGTAGGGGGTAACACCTACGAGCAGTACTTC.

The chain joins TRBV12-3 or TRBV12-4 to TRBJ2-5; 7 bases align to TRBD2. The CDR3 totals 13 residues. V lost 5 bases to trimming and J lost 5 bases; unmatched junction nucleotides: 5. CDR3 residues: CASSGLVGETQYF. The CDR3 DNA reads TGTGCCAGCAGTGGACTAGTTGGCGAGACCCAGTACTTC.

At least ten counts were recorded for this clonotype. The gene calls are TRBV12-3 or TRBV12-4 and TRBJ2-7; D is uncertain. There are 12 residues in the CDR3. V lost 5 bases and J 6 bases, leaving 11 bases between the germline ends. The CDR3 nucleotides are TGTGCCAGCAGTCCCGAAGGTCTCGAGCAGTACTTC. Protein: CASSPEGLEQYF.

This clonotype was counted many times. The DNA for the CDR3 is TGCAGCGTTGGGGGGGACAAGGGGACTGAAGCTTTCTTT. This gives the protein CSVGGDKGTEAFF. The V and J genes are TRBV29-1 and TRBJ1-1; D possibly corresponds to TRBD1 (6 bases). This CDR3 contains 13 residues. Germline-derived CDR1 and CDR2 are SQVTM and ANQGSEA. The V end lost 4 bases, the J end lost 5 bases, and 14 bases lay between the germline ends.

This clonotype was seen at least ten times. The chain links TRBV6-1 to TRBJ2-7, with 12 bases that match TRBD1. The V and J ends lost 4 bases and 12 bases, in that order; junction bases with no gene match: 19. Per germline, CDR1 MNHNS and CDR2 SASEGT. CDR3 length: 17 amino acids. CDR3 coding DNA: TGTGCCAGCAGTGCCCACGCCGGGACAGGGGGCGTCCGCAGCGCGTACTTC. This sequence encodes CASSAHAGTGGVRSAYF.

The CDR3 coding sequence is TGTGCCAGCAGTTTTCGGGGGACACATGGCTACACCTTC. Translation gives CASSFRGTHGYTF. V is TRBV6-5 and J is TRBJ1-2; D possibly corresponds to TRBD1 (6 bases). The V end was cut by 4 bases, the J end by 6 bases, with 12 bases between. In germline, CDR1 is MNHEY, CDR2 SVGAGI. The CDR3 extends over 13 amino acids.